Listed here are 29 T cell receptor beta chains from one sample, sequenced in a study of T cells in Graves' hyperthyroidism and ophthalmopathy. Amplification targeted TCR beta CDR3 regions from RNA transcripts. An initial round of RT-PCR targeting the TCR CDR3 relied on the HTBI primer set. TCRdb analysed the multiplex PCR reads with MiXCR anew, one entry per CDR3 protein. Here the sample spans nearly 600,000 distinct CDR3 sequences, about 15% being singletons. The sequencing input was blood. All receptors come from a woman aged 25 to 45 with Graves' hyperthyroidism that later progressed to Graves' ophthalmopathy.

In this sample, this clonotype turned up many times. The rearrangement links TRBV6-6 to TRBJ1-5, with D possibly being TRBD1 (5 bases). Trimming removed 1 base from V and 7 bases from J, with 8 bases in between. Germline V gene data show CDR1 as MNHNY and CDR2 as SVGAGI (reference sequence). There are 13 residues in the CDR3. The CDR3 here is CASSYLQGQPQHF. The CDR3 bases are TGTGCCAGCAGTTACTTGCAGGGCCAGCCCCAGCATTTT.

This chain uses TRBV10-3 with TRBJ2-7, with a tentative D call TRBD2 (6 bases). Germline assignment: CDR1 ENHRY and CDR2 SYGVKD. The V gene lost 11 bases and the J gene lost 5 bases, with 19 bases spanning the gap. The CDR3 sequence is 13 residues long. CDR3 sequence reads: CAGGWDPKHEQYF. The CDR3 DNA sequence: TGTGCCGGGGGGTGGGACCCTAAGCACGAGCAGTACTTC.

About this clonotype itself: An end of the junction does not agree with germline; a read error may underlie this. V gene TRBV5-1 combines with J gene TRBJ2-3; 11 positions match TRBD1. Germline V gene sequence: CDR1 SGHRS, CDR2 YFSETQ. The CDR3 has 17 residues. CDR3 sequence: CAGSAYPGDRGADTQYF. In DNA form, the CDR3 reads TGCGCCGGCAGCGCATACCCAGGGGACAGGGGGGCAGATACGCAGTATTTT.

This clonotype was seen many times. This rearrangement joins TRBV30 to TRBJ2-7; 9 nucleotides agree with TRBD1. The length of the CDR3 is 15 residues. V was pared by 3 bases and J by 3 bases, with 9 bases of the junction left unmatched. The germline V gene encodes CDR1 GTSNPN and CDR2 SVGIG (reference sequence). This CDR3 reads CAWRDAGTGRYEQYF. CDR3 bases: TGTGCCTGGAGGGACGCCGGGACAGGGCGCTACGAGCAGTACTTC.

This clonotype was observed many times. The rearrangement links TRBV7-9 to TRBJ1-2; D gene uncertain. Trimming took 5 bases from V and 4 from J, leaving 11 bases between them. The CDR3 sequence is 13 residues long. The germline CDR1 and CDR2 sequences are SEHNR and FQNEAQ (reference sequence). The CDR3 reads CASSPPRAYGYTF. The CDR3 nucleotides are TGTGCCAGCAGCCCCCCTAGGGCCTATGGCTACACCTTC. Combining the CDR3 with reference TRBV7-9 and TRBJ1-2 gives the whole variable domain DTGVSQNPRHKITKRGQNVTFRCDPISEHNRLYWYRQTLGQGPEFLTYFQNEAQLEKSRLLSDRFSAERPKGSFSTLEIQRTEQGDSAMYLCASSPPRAYGYTFGSGTRLTVV.

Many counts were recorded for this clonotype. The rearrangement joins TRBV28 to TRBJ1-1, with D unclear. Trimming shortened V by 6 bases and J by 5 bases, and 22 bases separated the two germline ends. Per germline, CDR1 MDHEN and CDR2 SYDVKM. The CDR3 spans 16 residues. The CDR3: CASSPPGPPGGTEAFF. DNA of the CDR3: TGTGCCAGCAGCCCCCCAGGTCCCCCTGGAGGAACTGAAGCTTTCTTT.

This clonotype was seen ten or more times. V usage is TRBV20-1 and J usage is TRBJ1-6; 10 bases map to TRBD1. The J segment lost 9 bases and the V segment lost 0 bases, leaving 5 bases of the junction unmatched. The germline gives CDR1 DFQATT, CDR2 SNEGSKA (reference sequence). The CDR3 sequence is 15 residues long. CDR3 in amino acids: CSARETGGKGSPLHF. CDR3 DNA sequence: TGCAGTGCTAGAGAGACAGGGGGCAAGGGTTCACCCCTCCACTTT.

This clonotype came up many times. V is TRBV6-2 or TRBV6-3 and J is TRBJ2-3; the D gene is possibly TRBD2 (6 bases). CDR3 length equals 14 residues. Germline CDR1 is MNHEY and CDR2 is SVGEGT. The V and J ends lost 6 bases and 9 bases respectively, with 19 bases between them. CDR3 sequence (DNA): TGTGCCAGCAGACCCTCGGGGGAAGGGAAAACGCAGTATTTT. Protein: CASRPSGEGKTQYF.

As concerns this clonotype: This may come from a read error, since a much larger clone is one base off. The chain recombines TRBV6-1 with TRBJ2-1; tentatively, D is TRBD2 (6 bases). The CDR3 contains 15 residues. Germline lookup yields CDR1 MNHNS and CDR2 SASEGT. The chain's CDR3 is CASSGRASSSNEQFF. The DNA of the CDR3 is TGTGCCAGCAGTGGGAGGGCCTCCTCCTCCAATGAGCAGTTCTTC.

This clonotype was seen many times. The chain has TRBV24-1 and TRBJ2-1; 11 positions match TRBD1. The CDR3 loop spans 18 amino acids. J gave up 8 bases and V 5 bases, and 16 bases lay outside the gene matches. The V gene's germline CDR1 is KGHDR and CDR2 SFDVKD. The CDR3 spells CATSGGFGVGQGVDEQFF. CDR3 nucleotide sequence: TGTGCCACCAGTGGTGGGTTTGGAGTGGGACAGGGGGTCGATGAGCAGTTCTTC.

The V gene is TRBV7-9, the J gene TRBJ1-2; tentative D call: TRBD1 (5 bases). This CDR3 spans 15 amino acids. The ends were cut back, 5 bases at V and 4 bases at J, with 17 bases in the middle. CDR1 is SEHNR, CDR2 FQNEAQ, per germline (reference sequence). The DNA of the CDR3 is TGTGCCAGCAGCCCTCAAATAGGACATTTCTATGGCTACACCTTC. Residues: CASSPQIGHFYGYTF.

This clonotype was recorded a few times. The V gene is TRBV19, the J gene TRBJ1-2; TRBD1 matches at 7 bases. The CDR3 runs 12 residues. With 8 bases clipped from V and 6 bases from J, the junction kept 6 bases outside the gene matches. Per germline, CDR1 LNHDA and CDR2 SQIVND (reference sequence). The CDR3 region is CASYDRVDGYTF. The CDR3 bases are TGTGCCAGTTATGACAGGGTGGATGGCTACACCTTC.

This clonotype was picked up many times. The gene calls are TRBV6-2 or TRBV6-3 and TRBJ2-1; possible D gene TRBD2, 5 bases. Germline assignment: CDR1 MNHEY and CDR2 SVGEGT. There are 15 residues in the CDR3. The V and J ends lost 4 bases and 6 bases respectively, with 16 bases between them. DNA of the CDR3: TGTGCCAGCAGTTTCGGGCGGGTCCTAAGCAATGAGCAGTTCTTC. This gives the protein CASSFGRVLSNEQFF.

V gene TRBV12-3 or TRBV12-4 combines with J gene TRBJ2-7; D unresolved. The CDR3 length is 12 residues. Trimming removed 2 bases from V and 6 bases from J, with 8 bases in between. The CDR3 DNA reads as TGTGCCAGCAGTTTACGAATTCCCGAGCAGTACTTC. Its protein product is CASSLRIPEQYF.

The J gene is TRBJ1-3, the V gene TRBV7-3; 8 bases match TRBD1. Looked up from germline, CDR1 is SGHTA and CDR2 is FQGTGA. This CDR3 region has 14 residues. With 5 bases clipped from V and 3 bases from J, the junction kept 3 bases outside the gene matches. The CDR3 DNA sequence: TGTGCCAGCAGCCCACAGGGGGATGGAAACACCATATATTTT. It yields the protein CASSPQGDGNTIYF.

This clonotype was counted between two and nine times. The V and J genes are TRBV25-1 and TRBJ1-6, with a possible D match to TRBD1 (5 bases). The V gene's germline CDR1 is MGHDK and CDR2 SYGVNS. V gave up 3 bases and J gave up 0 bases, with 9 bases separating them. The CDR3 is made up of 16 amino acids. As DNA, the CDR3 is TGTGCCAGCAGTGACTGGGGGGGCTCCTATAATTCACCCCTCCACTTT. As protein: CASSDWGGSYNSPLHF.

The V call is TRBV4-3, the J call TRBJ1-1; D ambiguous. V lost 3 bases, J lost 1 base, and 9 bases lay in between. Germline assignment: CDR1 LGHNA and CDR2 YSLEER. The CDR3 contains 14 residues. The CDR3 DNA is TGCGCCAGCAGCCAGTTTGGTGGGAACACTGAAGCTTTCTTT. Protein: CASSQFGGNTEAFF.

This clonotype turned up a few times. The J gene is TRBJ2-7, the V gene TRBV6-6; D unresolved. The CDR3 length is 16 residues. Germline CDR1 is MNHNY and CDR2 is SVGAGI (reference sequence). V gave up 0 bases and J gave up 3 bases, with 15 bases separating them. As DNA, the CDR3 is TGTGCCAGCAGTTACTCTTTCCAGGAGCTAAGCTACGAGCAGTACTTC. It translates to CASSYSFQELSYEQYF.

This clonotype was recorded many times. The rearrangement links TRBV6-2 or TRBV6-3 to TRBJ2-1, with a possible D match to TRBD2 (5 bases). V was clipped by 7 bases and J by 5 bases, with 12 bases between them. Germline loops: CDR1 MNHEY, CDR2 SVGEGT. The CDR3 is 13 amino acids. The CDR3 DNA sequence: TGTGCCAGCACCCGGGGATGGGACAATGAGCAGTTCTTC. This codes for CASTRGWDNEQFF.

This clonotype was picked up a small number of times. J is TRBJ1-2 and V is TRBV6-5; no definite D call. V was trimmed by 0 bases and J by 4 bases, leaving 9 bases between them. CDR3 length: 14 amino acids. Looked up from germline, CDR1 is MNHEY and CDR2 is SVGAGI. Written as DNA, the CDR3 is TGTGCCAGCAGTTACTCCGGACGGATCTATGGCTACACCTTC. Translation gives CASSYSGRIYGYTF.

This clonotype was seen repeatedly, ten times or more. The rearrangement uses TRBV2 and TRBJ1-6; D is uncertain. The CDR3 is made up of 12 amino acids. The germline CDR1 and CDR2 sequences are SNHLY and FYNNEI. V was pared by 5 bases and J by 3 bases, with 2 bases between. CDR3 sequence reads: CASSHYNSPLHF. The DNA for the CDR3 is TGTGCCAGCAGTCACTATAATTCACCCCTCCACTTT.

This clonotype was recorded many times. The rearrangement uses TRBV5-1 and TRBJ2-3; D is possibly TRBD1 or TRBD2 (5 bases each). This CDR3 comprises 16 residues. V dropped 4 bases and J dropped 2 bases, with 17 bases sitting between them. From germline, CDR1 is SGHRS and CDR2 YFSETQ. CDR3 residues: CASSPVGTSYTDTQYF. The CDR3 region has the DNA TGCGCCAGCAGCCCAGTCGGGACGTCCTACACAGATACGCAGTATTTT.

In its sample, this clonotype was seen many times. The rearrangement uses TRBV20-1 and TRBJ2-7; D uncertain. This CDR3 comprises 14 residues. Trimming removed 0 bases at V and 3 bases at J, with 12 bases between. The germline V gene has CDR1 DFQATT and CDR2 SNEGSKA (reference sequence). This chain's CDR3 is CSARDLNSYYEQYF. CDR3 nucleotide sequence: TGCAGTGCTAGAGATCTGAACAGTTACTACGAGCAGTACTTC.

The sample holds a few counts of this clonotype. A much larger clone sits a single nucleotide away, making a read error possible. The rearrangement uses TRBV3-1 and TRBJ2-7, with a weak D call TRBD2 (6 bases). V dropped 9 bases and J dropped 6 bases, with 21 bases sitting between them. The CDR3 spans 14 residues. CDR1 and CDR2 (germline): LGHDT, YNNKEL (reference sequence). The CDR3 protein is CASTRGRGTCEQYF. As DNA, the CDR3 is TGTGCCAGTACTAGAGGGCGGGGAACCTGCGAGCAGTACTTC.

The CDR3 reads CASSRGQGGVYTEAFF. The CDR3 DNA reads as TGTGCCAGCAGCCGAGGACAGGGGGGGGTGTACACTGAAGCTTTCTTT. This chain links TRBV5-6 with TRBJ1-1; TRBD1 aligns across 10 bases. This CDR3 has 16 amino acids. V was clipped by 4 bases and J by 3 bases; unmatched bases: 9. Germline V gives CDR1 SGHDT, CDR2 YYEEEE. Supplemented by reference TRBV5-6 and TRBJ1-1, the full variable domain reads DAGVTQSPTHLIKTRGQQVTLRCSPKSGHDTVSWYQQALGQGPQFIFQYYEEEERQRGNFPDRFSGHQFPNYSSELNVNALLLGDSALYLCASSRGQGGVYTEAFFGQGTRLTVV.

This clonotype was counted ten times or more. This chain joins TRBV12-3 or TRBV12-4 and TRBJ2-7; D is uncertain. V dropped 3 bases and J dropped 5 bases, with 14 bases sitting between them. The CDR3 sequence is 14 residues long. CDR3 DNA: TGTGCCAGCAGTTTCGGCAGCACCATCGACGAGCAGTACTTC. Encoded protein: CASSFGSTIDEQYF.

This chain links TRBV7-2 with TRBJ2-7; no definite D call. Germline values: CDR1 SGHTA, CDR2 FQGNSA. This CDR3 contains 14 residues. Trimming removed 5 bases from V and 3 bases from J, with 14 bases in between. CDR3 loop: CASSPSAKSYEQYF. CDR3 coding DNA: TGTGCCAGCAGCCCCAGCGCGAAAAGCTACGAGCAGTACTTC.

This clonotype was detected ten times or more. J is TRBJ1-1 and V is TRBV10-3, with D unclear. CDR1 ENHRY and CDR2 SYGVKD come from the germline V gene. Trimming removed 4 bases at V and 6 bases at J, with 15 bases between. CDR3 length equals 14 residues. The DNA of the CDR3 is TGTGCCATCAGTGTAGGAGCTCCCCGTTCTGAAGCTTTCTTT. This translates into CAISVGAPRSEAFF.

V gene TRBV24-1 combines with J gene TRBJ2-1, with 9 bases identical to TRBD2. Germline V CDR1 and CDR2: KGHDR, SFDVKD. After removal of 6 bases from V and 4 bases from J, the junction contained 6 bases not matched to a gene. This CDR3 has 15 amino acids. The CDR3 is CATSPSGNGYNEQFF. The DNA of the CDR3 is TGTGCCACCAGTCCTAGCGGGAACGGGTACAATGAGCAGTTCTTC.